This TCR beta chain was identified during a study of T cells in tumors after PD-1 blockade. Study details: Daily vismodegib 150 mg continued in a subset of anti-PD-1-treated patients. Overall study findings and caveats: About 40% of tumor TCR clonotypes were also found in blood.

The table came from immunoSEQ multiplex PCR; TCRdb's copy has only in-frame clones and leaves some out. This table has about 47,000 clones, just under 80% appearing once. Tumor or blood genomic DNA was sequenced, with inputs of roughly 550 ng to 6,500 ng. Of note for this clone: Antigen unknown.

The CDR3 spans 15 residues. Germline loops: CDR1 MDHEN, CDR2 SYDVKM. Trimming removed 5 bases from V and 5 bases from J, with 15 bases in between. The clonotype originates from a human donor with basal cell carcinoma. The source material was PBMCs, sampled before anti-PD-1 treatment. V gene TRBV28 combines with J gene TRBJ2-2, with D possibly TRBD1 on 6 matching bases. The CDR3 loop is CASSQQGTGTGELFF. CDR3 sequence (DNA): TGTGCCAGCAGTCAACAGGGTACGGGGACCGGGGAGCTGTTTTTT.